These T cell receptor beta chains were read from a single sample in a study of blood T cell repertoires in COVID-19. Here immunoSEQ multiplex PCR was the method, and the copy in TCRdb shows in-frame clones only, minus some. The repertoire holds tens of thousands of clones, with roughly nine tenths as singletons. Sequenced material: peripheral blood. All receptors come from a woman between 35 and 50 years old with active COVID-19. Both conserved end residues are part of each CDR3.

V gene | CDR3 protein
TRBV3-1/TRBV3-2 | CASSQDSTGDNEQFF
TRBV5-1 | CASSLAGGPRNEQFF
TRBV13 | CASSPTGRAGTDTQYF
TRBV27 | CASSFGIPRPYEQYF
TRBV12-3/TRBV12-4 | CASTVGRSTEAFF
TRBV27 | CASSQIPGQGGSGANVLTF
TRBV21-1 | CASSSSQGPSADTQYF
TRBV7-2 | CASSNSRANYEQYF
TRBV3-1/TRBV3-2 | CASSSGTSGTRDTQYF
TRBV7-2 | CASSRDSISGNTIYF
TRBV6-5 | CASRAALADTQYF
TRBV19 | CASRIGSNEQFF
TRBV27 | CASSWLRDSSSYGYTF
TRBV6-6 | CASSSGVSEAFF
TRBV27 | CASSLNRQETQYF
TRBV7-7 | CASSLSAGGLKTQYF
TRBV2 | CASSQTTALNEKLFF
TRBV9 | CASSVATGGGYTF
TRBV15 | CATSGERGSTDTQYF
TRBV11-2 | CASSLGANTEAFF
TRBV6-5 | CASRQGRGTGELFF
TRBV19 | CASSTTGGNEKLFF
TRBV11-1 | CASSFSGGAYEQYF
TRBV6-4 | CASSWDRSSYNEQFF
TRBV4-1 | CASSQVLEGANTEAFF
TRBV11-3 | CASSQGQGGQETQYF
TRBV19 | CASSISSASGSPYEQYF
TRBV18 | CASSPLEGGTEAFF
TRBV2 | CASSELTTYNEQFF
TRBV11-2 | CASSLQLAGERDTQYF
TRBV18 | CASSPVNRVNEKLFF
TRBV7-3 | CASGAGQGLWKNYGYTF
TRBV21-1 | CASPFRLVANYGYTF
TRBV12-3/TRBV12-4 | CASSFGTGGGYTF
TRBV4-2 | CASSLGTSGGLSTDTQYF
TRBV18 | CASSYGTSGSYEQYF
TRBV20-1 | CSASKGQGTDTQYF
TRBV7-3 | CASSLRGGYGYTF
TRBV3-1/TRBV3-2 | CASSGDYTGELFF
TRBV7-2 | CASSPETSGGFGTQYF
TRBV7-7 | CASSLELTRFQETQYF